This T cell receptor (beta chain) was documented in a study of CXCR3-negative and CXCR3-positive naive CD8 T cells. General study points: Naive CXCR3-positive cells had TRB CDR3s more hydrophobic than those of CXCR3-negative naive cells. Both naive subsets had comparably high diversity; memory CD8+ cells much lower. With surface CD5 comparable between naive subsets, TCR strength was estimated using properties derived from the TRB CDR3.

Concerning this clonotype: Its antigen is not identified.

The CDR3 sequence is 19 residues long. UMI labels and 5' RACE were used to prepare the TRB cDNA libraries. For each CDR3 protein, TCRdb gives one entry from its re-call of the 5' RACE reads, without DNA. This table lists more than 65,000 distinct CDR3 sequences. Sequenced: naive CXCR3- CD8+ T cells from blood. As for subset: CD45RO-CCR7+CD27+CD95- naive CD8+ T cells lacking CXCR3 (TNR3-). The receptor comes from a human donor in good health. Some clones in this sample may be carry-over from other donors' samples. The chain has TRBV12-3 or TRBV12-4 and TRBJ2-3; the TCRdb call, TRBD1, lacks DNA for checking. The CDR3: CASSTKHRDRGWRADTQYF.